These 15 T cell receptor beta chains came from one sample sequenced in a study of T cells in Graves' hyperthyroidism and ophthalmopathy. Amplified TCR beta CDR3 regions derived from RNA transcripts. Using the HTBI primer set, a first-round RT-PCR was run on the TCR CDR3. TCRdb passed the multiplex PCR reads through MiXCR, listing each CDR3 protein once. The data show about 300,000 distinct CDR3 sequences, with approximately 18% seen just once and under 40% held by the top ten. The sequencing input was blood. These receptors were taken from a middle-aged man with Graves' ophthalmopathy.

This chain uses TRBV12-3 or TRBV12-4 with TRBJ1-3, with 11 bases identical to TRBD1. The trim removed 3 bases at V and 0 bases at J, leaving 4 bases unmatched. The CDR3 totals 17 residues. DNA of the CDR3: TGTGCCAGCAGTTTCGGGACAGGGGGATACTCTGGAAACACCATATATTTT. Translation gives CASSFGTGGYSGNTIYF.

V gene TRBV24-1 combines with J gene TRBJ2-6; D ambiguous. In germline, CDR1 is KGHDR, CDR2 SFDVKD. V shed 1 base and J shed 0 bases, with 3 bases lying between them. The CDR3 has 15 residues. The CDR3 here is CATSDFGSGANVLTF. In DNA form, the CDR3 reads TGTGCCACCAGTGATTTTGGCTCTGGGGCCAACGTCCTGACTTTC.

CDR3 sequence: CSASGLAGAPNEKLFF. DNA for the CDR3: TGCAGTGCTAGTGGACTCGCAGGGGCACCAAATGAAAAACTGTTTTTT. V and J are TRBV20-1 and TRBJ1-4, with D tentatively TRBD1 (6 bases). Germline V gene sequence: CDR1 DFQATT, CDR2 SNEGSKA (reference sequence). With 3 bases removed from V and 5 bases from J, the gap between germline ends came to 19 bases. The CDR3 contains 16 residues.

Comments on this clonotype: A read error may be the cause here, since a much bigger clone is one base away. V gene TRBV2 combines with J gene TRBJ2-2, with 11 bases lining up with TRBD2. Per germline, CDR1 SNHLY and CDR2 FYNNEI. The length of the CDR3 is 15 residues. CDR3 nucleotide sequence: TGTGCCAGCGTGGGACTAGCGGCGAACATCGGGGAGCTGTTTTTT. This gives the protein CASVGLAANIGELFF.

This clonotype was seen many times. The chain uses TRBV30 and TRBJ2-3, with D tentatively TRBD2 (5 bases). Trimming took off 2 bases at V and 0 bases at J, with 6 bases between the two ends. Germline V gives CDR1 GTSNPN, CDR2 SVGIG (reference sequence). This CDR3 spans 13 amino acids. CDR3: CAWSRGSTDTQYF. CDR3 nucleotides: TGTGCCTGGAGTCGCGGGAGCACAGATACGCAGTATTTT.

This clonotype showed up many times. The rearrangement uses TRBV5-6 and TRBJ1-1; D remains unclear. The germline gives CDR1 SGHDT, CDR2 YYEEEE. V dropped 2 bases and J dropped 4 bases, with 9 bases sitting between them. This CDR3 has 13 amino acids. In DNA form, the CDR3 reads TGTGCCAGCAGCTTCCCGGGTCCCACTGAAGCTTTCTTT. Its protein product is CASSFPGPTEAFF.

This clonotype came up a few times. The rearrangement uses TRBV11-2 and TRBJ2-7; tentatively, D is TRBD1 (5 bases). The CDR3 runs to 13 residues. The ends were cut back, 5 bases at V and 2 bases at J, with 10 bases in the middle. Germline V gene data show CDR1 as SGHAT and CDR2 as FQNNGV. The CDR3 region has the DNA TGTGCCAGCAGCCGACAGTCCCCCTACGAGCAGTACTTC. Translation gives CASSRQSPYEQYF.

This chain connects TRBV20-1 to TRBJ2-2; 9 nucleotides match TRBD2. This CDR3 has 18 residues. V shed 2 bases, J shed 8 bases, and the junction held 18 bases outside the gene matches. Germline-derived CDR1 and CDR2 are DFQATT and SNEGSKA (reference sequence). The CDR3, as DNA: TGCAGTGCTAGACTCCCTGGTGGAGCGGGAGGCTGGGGAGGGGAGCTGTTTTTT. This encodes CSARLPGGAGGWGGELFF.

This clonotype was detected ten times or more. The chain combines TRBV3-1 with TRBJ2-5; no reliable D call. Germline loops: CDR1 LGHDT, CDR2 YNNKEL (reference sequence). Trimming stripped 4 bases from V and 1 base from J, with 7 bases between. The CDR3 totals 13 residues. CDR3 DNA: TGTGCCAGCAGCCTAAGACTCCAAGAGACCCAGTACTTC. Amino acid sequence: CASSLRLQETQYF.

The chain links TRBV11-2 to TRBJ1-4; D is perhaps TRBD1 (6 bases). With 4 bases removed from V and 3 bases from J, the gap between germline ends came to 12 bases. CDR3 length equals 15 residues. Germline loops: CDR1 SGHAT, CDR2 FQNNGV. CDR3 loop: CASSSQGLANEKLFF. CDR3 in DNA: TGTGCCAGCAGCTCACAGGGTCTAGCTAATGAAAAACTGTTTTTT.

This clonotype showed up many times. V is TRBV12-3 or TRBV12-4 and J is TRBJ2-3, with D tentatively TRBD1 (5 bases). The ends were cut back, 5 bases at V and 4 bases at J, with 16 bases in the middle. This CDR3 has 15 residues. The CDR3 DNA follows: TGTGCCAGCAGTATTACAGGAGCAGGCCCAGATACGCAGTATTTT. This codes for CASSITGAGPDTQYF.

The rearrangement joins TRBV19 to TRBJ1-5; 7 bases map to TRBD1. Germline values: CDR1 LNHDA, CDR2 SQIVND (reference sequence). CDR3 length: 15 residues. The V segment lost 8 bases and the J segment 7 bases; nucleotides outside the gene matches: 14. CDR3 nucleotides: TGTGCCAGTGGGACCTTACAGGGGACGGGGCAGCCCCAGCATTTT. The encoded protein is CASGTLQGTGQPQHF.

This clonotype showed up many times. The gene calls are TRBV6-1 and TRBJ2-1, with D possibly TRBD2 on 6 matching bases. Per the germline V gene, CDR1 is MNHNS and CDR2 is SASEGT. The CDR3 covers 15 residues. With 7 bases removed from V and 6 bases from J, the gap between germline ends came to 19 bases. CDR3 in amino acids: CASNSPGSGSNEQFF. Written as DNA, the CDR3 is TGTGCCAGCAACTCCCCGGGTAGCGGTAGCAATGAGCAGTTCTTC.

This clonotype was counted at least ten times. One end of the junction fails to match germline, which may point to a read error. This rearrangement joins TRBV7-8 to TRBJ2-2; a weak D match, TRBD1 (5 bases). From germline, CDR1 is SGHVS and CDR2 FQNEAQ. This CDR3 comprises 11 residues. Here the CDR3 reads CASSLAGELFF. The CDR3 nucleotides read TGTGCCAGCAGCTTAGCAGGGGAACTGTTTTTT.

There are many counts of this clonotype. The chain combines TRBV19 with TRBJ2-7, with D tentatively TRBD2 (6 bases). Germline values: CDR1 LNHDA, CDR2 SQIVND (reference sequence). The V end lost 9 bases, the J end lost 6 bases, and 12 bases lay between the germline ends. The CDR3 sequence is 11 residues long. Here the CDR3 DNA reads TGTGCCAGCGGGGGAGGCTCCGAGCAGTACTTC. Translated: CASGGGSEQYF.